This record concerns one T cell receptor (beta chain) sequence. Some clones are missing from TCRdb's copy, which holds only in-frame ones; the method was immunoSEQ multiplex PCR. The sample lists about 200,000 clones, about nine tenths seen once, with 1.6% in the top ten. This specimen belongs to a study of blood T cell repertoires in COVID-19. The CDR3 extends over 17 amino acids. V lost 4 bases and J lost 8; bases outside the gene matches: 14. Per the germline V gene, CDR1 is KGHSH and CDR2 is LQKENI. The sequence derives from a young man with active or convalescent COVID-19. The sequenced material came from peripheral blood. This sequence joins TRBV18 and TRBJ2-1, with 10 bases lining up with TRBD2. CDR3 protein: CASSLISGRATYDEQFF. CDR3 sequence (DNA): TGTGCCAGCTCACTAATAAGCGGGAGGGCCACTTACGATGAGCAGTTCTTC.